Included here is one T cell receptor beta chain sequence, with context. This receptor's antigen is unknown. Base qualities are not provided; no much larger clone lies one nucleotide away. This sample was taken from a study of T cell repertoires in cytomegalovirus infection (dated by TCRdb to about 2019). Describing the broader study: Alongside well-studied HLA-B-restricted epitopes, the peptide stimulations were aimed at recently identified HLA-C-restricted CMV epitopes, whose presentation resists viral immunomodulation. Donor HLA type was relevant to the analysis, as public TCR beta signatures indicated carriage of CMV infection together with the matching HLA type. General conclusions and limits of the study: In both this cohort and an independent roughly 400-donor cohort, the cumulative frequency of public TCR beta family members distinguished carriers of CMV infection plus the relevant HLA type. The ex vivo response was dominated by HLA-C-restricted CMV-specific TCR beta clonotypes, which also provided the single most frequent clonotype in two of eight donors.

Sequencing was carried out with an Illumina HiSeq 1500. TCRdb ran its own pipeline on the public reads, namely fastp trimming at Q25 and MiXCR clone calling, and kept in-frame beta chains. Under each unique CDR3 protein, matching rows form one entry showing the most common genes and DNA. The sample table contains 800,000 to 950,000 distinct CDR3 sequences; only one count was recorded for about 31% of them. Around 12% of the sample rests with the top ten. The sample's treatment or condition label is to be understood as: in vitro stimulation with specific CMV peptide epitopes to enrich CMV-specific T cells. The germline V end is reduced by 0 bases and the J end by 6 bases; junction bases left unmatched: 6. Via the germline V gene (reference sequence), CDR1 is MNHEY and CDR2 SMNVEV. CDR3 length: 16 amino acids, cysteine to phenylalanine. Only the CDR3 DNA is retained, 48 bases long and in frame from the first base.

The sequenced sample was cultured CD8+ T cells from PBMCs, obtained from culture after CMV antigen stimulation. The TCR comes from a human donor in good health (CMV status not recorded). Some clones in this sample may be carry-over from other donors' samples. The receptor chain draws on TRBV27 and TRBJ2-1, with TRBD1 matching 9 junction bases. The DNA sequence is as follows: TGTGCCAGCAGTTTATCCGGGACAGGGATAGGCAATGAGCAGTTCTTC. It translates as CASSLSGTGIGNEQFF.